A single sample is the source of the 2 T cell receptor beta chains below, sequenced in a study of T cells in Graves' hyperthyroidism and ophthalmopathy (dated by TCRdb to between 2018 and 2020). Receptor amplification or capture employed multiplex PCR. TCRdb lists the instrument as Illumina HiSeq 2000. TCR beta CDR3 regions were amplified from RNA transcripts. A first-round RT-PCR of the TCR CDR3 used the HTBI primer set with the Qiagen OneStep RT-PCR kit. The public sequencing data were trimmed at Q25 with fastp and processed into clonotypes with MiXCR by TCRdb, which kept only in-frame beta chains. Rows are unified per CDR3 protein, each entry keeping the most common DNA and genes. For this sample the table gives about 720,000 distinct CDR3 sequences, of which roughly 15% were detected only once. The ten biggest clones cover approximately 8.4% of the sample. Sequencing used blood. The receptors were gathered from a man between 18 and 29 years old with Graves' hyperthyroidism.

This clonotype was counted at least ten times. The gene calls are TRBV28 and TRBJ2-5; TRBD2 matches 12 bases. The CDR3 loop spans 16 amino acids. J lost 4 bases, V lost 5 bases, and 8 bases had no gene match. Germline V CDR1 and CDR2: MDHEN, SYDVKM. CDR3 DNA: TGTGCCAGCAGTACCCGGACTAGCGGGACTGGAGAGACCCAGTACTTC. Protein product: CASSTRTSGTGETQYF.

In its sample, this clonotype was seen many times. The genes are TRBV3-1 and TRBJ2-5, with D perhaps matching TRBD1 (8 bases). In germline, CDR1 is LGHDT, CDR2 YNNKEL (reference sequence). The CDR3 length is 15 residues. V was shortened by 0 bases and J by 7 bases, with 15 bases between the two germline ends. The CDR3 is CASSQEAGGGGTQYF. The CDR3 region has the DNA TGTGCCAGCAGCCAAGAGGCAGGGGGCGGGGGGACCCAGTACTTC.